These 19 T cell receptor beta chains originate from one sample sequenced in a study of CD8+CD57+ T cells in acquired aplastic anemia. Before being chosen for sequencing, patients had shown CD8+CD57+ cell expansion by flow cytometry. Using genomic DNA as the template, TCR beta VDJ and CDR3 profiling was carried out. TCRdb re-analysed the reads in MiXCR, keeping a single row per CDR3 protein. The table shows fewer than 250,000 distinct CDR3 sequences, with around 45% occurring only once. Material: sorted CD4+, CD8+, or CD8+CD57+ T cells (not recorded which) from PBMCs. These receptors were taken from a human donor with aplastic anemia.

The chain carries TRBV10-3 and TRBJ2-1; TRBD1 might be the D (5 bases). Trimming took off 6 bases at V and 5 bases at J, with 5 bases between the two ends. CDR1 and CDR2 (germline): ENHRY, SYGVKD. This CDR3 is 11 amino acids long. The CDR3 reads CAIRGDNEQFF. As DNA, the CDR3 is TGTGCCATCAGAGGGGACAATGAGCAGTTCTTC.

As for this clonotype: Germline is not matched at one junction end, which may reflect a read error. The rearrangement uses TRBV10-3 and TRBJ2-1, with 12 bases aligning to TRBD2. The CDR3 consists of 16 residues. The germline CDR1 and CDR2 sequences are ENHRY and SYGVKD. CDR3 in amino acids: CASSAWTSGKGPEQFF. Here the CDR3 DNA reads TGTGCCAGCAGTGCCTGGACTAGCGGGAAGGGGCCTGAGCAGTTCTTC.

On this clonotype: At one of its ends the junction is not consistent with the germline gene, which may arise from a read error. The V gene is TRBV2, the J gene TRBJ2-5; TRBD2 might be the D (5 bases). Germline V gives CDR1 SNHLY, CDR2 FYNNEI. The CDR3 is 13 residues long. For the CDR3, the DNA is TGTGCCGGCAGTCGGATAGGGAGTGAGACCCAGTACTTC. Translating gives CAGSRIGSETQYF. Full variable domain (outside the CDR3, taken from reference TRBV2 and TRBJ2-5): EPEVTQTPSHQVTQMGQEVILRCVPISNHLYFYWYRQILGQKVEFLVSFYNNEISEKSEIFDDQFSVERPDGSNFTLKIRSTKLEDSAMYFCAGSRIGSETQYFGPGTRLLVL.

The sample holds many counts of this clonotype. The J gene is TRBJ1-2, the V gene TRBV12-3 or TRBV12-4; tentatively, D is TRBD1 (6 bases). Trimming left V 1 base short and J 4 bases short, with 19 bases between. The CDR3 consists of 17 residues. As DNA, the CDR3 is TGTGCCAGCAGTTTAGTCGGGACACCGCTTGGGACCTATGGCTACACCTTC. Translating it yields CASSLVGTPLGTYGYTF.

This clonotype was seen ten or more times. The chain recombines TRBV2 with TRBJ1-2; 9 bases are a match to TRBD1. CDR1 and CDR2 (germline): SNHLY, FYNNEI. J gave up 4 bases and V 8 bases, and 11 bases lay outside the gene matches. CDR3 length: 15 amino acids. CDR3 coding DNA: TGTGCCAGCCGTACCCGTGGGACAGGGATCTATGGCTACACCTTC. This gives the protein CASRTRGTGIYGYTF.

Note on this clonotype: A much bigger clone sits one base away, suggesting this may be a read error. The CDR3 does not end in the conserved phenylalanine or tryptophan, so this is likely a read error. The chain links TRBV5-1 to TRBJ1-1; TRBD1 agrees at 11 bases. The CDR3 length is 17 residues. Unmatched junction bases numbered 4, after V lost 0 bases and J lost 0 bases. CDR1 and CDR2 from the germline V gene are SGHRS and YFSETQ. The CDR3 is CASSLGTGGRVNTEAFL. CDR3 nucleotide sequence: TGCGCCAGCAGCTTGGGGACAGGGGGCAGAGTGAACACTGAAGCTTTCCTT.

This chain links TRBV7-2 with TRBJ1-2, with 8 nucleotides matching TRBD1. V shed 4 bases and J 4 bases; nucleotides not matched to a gene: 8. Germline V gives CDR1 SGHTA, CDR2 FQGNSA. The CDR3 has 15 amino acids. CDR3 region: CASSSSGTGPYGYTF. Written as DNA, the CDR3 is TGTGCCAGCAGCTCATCCGGGACAGGTCCCTATGGCTACACCTTC.

This clonotype appeared once. This sequence joins TRBV19 and TRBJ1-1, with D perhaps TRBD1 (6 bases). The CDR3 contains 11 residues. Germline CDR1 is LNHDA and CDR2 is SQIVND (reference sequence). The V end was cut by 7 bases, the J end by 8 bases, with 11 bases between. The CDR3 is CASKGGGEAFF. CDR3 nucleotides: TGTGCCAGTAAGGGCGGGGGCGAAGCTTTCTTT.

V gene TRBV20-1 combines with J gene TRBJ2-7, with 12 nucleotides matching TRBD2. CDR3 length equals 17 residues. Germline V gene lookup returns CDR1 DFQATT and CDR2 SNEGSKA (reference sequence). V lost 0 bases and J lost 4; bases outside the gene matches: 10. CDR3 region: CSARDQASGRERYEQYF. The DNA of the CDR3 is TGCAGTGCTAGAGATCAGGCTAGCGGGAGGGAGAGGTACGAGCAGTACTTC.

V usage is TRBV4-1 and J usage is TRBJ2-1; 13 nucleotides agree with TRBD2. Germline assignment: CDR1 MGHRA and CDR2 YSYEKL. V trimming: 1 base; J trimming: 7 bases; junction bases outside the gene matches: 1. The CDR3 spans 15 residues. CDR3 nucleotide sequence: TGCGCCAGCAGCCAAGGACTAGCGGGAGGTAATGAGCAGTTCTTC. Its translation is CASSQGLAGGNEQFF.

The chain links TRBV10-2 to TRBJ1-2; D gene uncertain. There are 12 residues in the CDR3. In germline, CDR1 is WSHSY, CDR2 SAAADI. The ends were cut back, 6 bases at V and 5 bases at J, with 10 bases in the middle. The CDR3 coding sequence is TGCGCCAGCAGCCAGACTTCTTATGGCTACACCTTC. Translated: CASSQTSYGYTF.

V gene TRBV6-4 combines with J gene TRBJ2-1; 11 bases agree with TRBD2. V trimming: 3 bases; J trimming: 4 bases; junction bases outside the gene matches: 8. Germline V gene data show CDR1 as MRHNA and CDR2 as SNTAGT. The CDR3 totals 17 residues. CDR3 nucleotide sequence: TGTGCCAGCAGTGATCGGGCTAGCGGGGGGTTATACAATGAGCAGTTCTTC. Its protein product is CASSDRASGGLYNEQFF.

With regard to this clonotype: One end of the junction fails to match germline, which may point to a read error. J is TRBJ1-2 and V is TRBV5-1; 9 bases are shared with TRBD1. The germline CDR1 and CDR2 sequences are SGHRS and YFSETQ. The CDR3 covers 15 residues. The chain's CDR3 is CASSPRDRVGYGYTF. Written as DNA, the CDR3 is TGTGCCAGCAGTCCCCGGGACAGGGTAGGGTATGGCTACACCTTC.

This clonotype was seen more than once but under ten times. This chain connects TRBV12-3 or TRBV12-4 to TRBJ2-7, with no clear D. This CDR3 spans 14 amino acids. With 1 base removed from V and 4 bases from J, the gap between germline ends came to 11 bases. The CDR3 DNA reads as TGTGCCAGCAGTTTAGAAGAAACTACATACGAGCAGTACTTC. Amino acid sequence: CASSLEETTYEQYF.

This clonotype was counted many times. V usage is TRBV30 and J usage is TRBJ2-7, with D hard to call. CDR1 GTSNPN and CDR2 SVGIG come from the germline V gene (reference sequence). Trimming stripped 5 bases from V and 5 bases from J, with 13 bases between. This CDR3 contains 12 residues. The CDR3 protein is CAWGPTYDEQYF. The CDR3 DNA reads as TGTGCCTGGGGACCGACCTACGACGAGCAGTACTTC.

The chain employs TRBV7-2 and TRBJ2-1, with 12 nucleotides matching TRBD2. The end of the DNA is better explained by TRBJ2-4, so the J call may be wrong. Germline V gene sequence: CDR1 SGHTA, CDR2 FQGNSA. The CDR3 runs 13 residues. CDR3 sequence: CASNPSGGANQYF. The DNA of the CDR3 is TGTGCCAGCAATCCTAGCGGGGGGGCAAATCAGTACTTC.

This clonotype was picked up a small number of times. In DNA form, the CDR3 reads TGTGCCAGCAGCCCAAGGGTTGCGTCCACCTACGAGCAGTACTTC. As protein: CASSPRVASTYEQYF. The chain has TRBV7-9 and TRBJ2-7; D is undetermined. Germline-derived CDR1 and CDR2 are SEHNR and FQNEAQ (reference sequence). Trimming cost V 5 bases and J 2 bases, with 16 bases left between them. This CDR3 is 15 amino acids long.

The rearrangement uses TRBV25-1 and TRBJ2-1; D uncertain. The CDR3 extends over 14 amino acids. CDR1 and CDR2 (germline): MGHDK, SYGVNS. V gave up 3 bases and J gave up 9 bases, with 15 bases separating them. CDR3: CASSDPSESSEQFF. The CDR3 nucleotides are TGTGCCAGCAGTGACCCCTCTGAGAGTTCTGAGCAGTTCTTC. The variable domain in full, completed from reference TRBV25-1 and TRBJ2-1, reads EADIYQTPRYLVIGTGKKITLECSQTMGHDKMYWYQQDPGMELHLIHYSYGVNSTEKGDLSSESTVSRIRTEHFPLTLESARPSHTSQYLCASSDPSESSEQFFGPGTRLTVL.

For this clonotype: Because it lacks the conserved phenylalanine or tryptophan at the end, this CDR3 is likely a read error. The DNA is left out, because the CDR3 cannot be placed on it with certainty; the CDR3 is given as TCRdb lists it. The CDR3 sequence: CASSVGTS. V usage is TRBV9 and J usage is TRBJ2-6. The CDR3 is 8 residues long, counting both termini. Germline CDR1 reads SGDLS; CDR2 reads YYNGEE.